Below, 11 T cell receptor beta chains from the same sample are listed, as sequenced in a study of shared clonotypes between healthy human individuals. The method was immunoSEQ multiplex PCR; TCRdb's version includes in-frame clones alone and lacks a portion of them. The sample yields about 2.4 million clones, approximately 93% seen once. The sequencing sample was made of naive CD4+ T cells from PBMCs. This sample's subset: CD45RA+ positively selected. These receptors were obtained from a man younger than 35 in good health. Some clones in this sample may be carry-over from other donors' samples.

The chain combines TRBV18 with TRBJ1-1, with D tentatively TRBD1 (5 bases). Germline lookup yields CDR1 KGHSH and CDR2 LQKENI. The V end lost 5 bases, the J end lost 0 bases, and 7 bases lay between the germline ends. The CDR3 runs 13 residues. Here the CDR3 reads CASSGGVNTEAFF. In DNA, the CDR3 is TGTGCCAGCTCAGGGGGGGTGAACACTGAAGCTTTCTTT.

The gene calls are TRBV7-2 and TRBJ1-2, with TRBD1 matching 9 bases. Germline V lookup: CDR1 SGHTA, CDR2 FQGNSA. This CDR3 is 16 amino acids long. Trimming cost V 5 bases and J 2 bases; bases outside gene matches: 9. CDR3 sequence reads: CASSQPGDRANYGYTF. The CDR3 coding sequence is TGTGCCAGCAGCCAGCCGGGGGACAGGGCGAACTATGGCTACACCTTC. The full variable domain, its missing parts supplied by reference TRBV7-2 and TRBJ1-2, is GAGVSQSPSNKVTEKGKDVELRCDPISGHTALYWYRQSLGQGLEFLIYFQGNSAPDKSGLPSDRFSAERTGGSVSTLTIQRTQQEDSAVYLCASSQPGDRANYGYTFGSGTRLTVV.

Comments on this clone: The same CDR3 also results from other DNA sequences found in this sample. The chain carries TRBV5-6 and TRBJ2-3; D gene unclear. The CDR3 contains 13 residues. Germline V lookup: CDR1 SGHDT, CDR2 YYEEEE. V lost 0 bases, J lost 5 bases, and 7 bases lay in between. The CDR3, as DNA: TGTGCCAGCAGCTTGGCGGGCGGAGATACGCAGTATTTT. It translates to CASSLAGGDTQYF.

This chain links TRBV9 with TRBJ1-5; 8 bases fit TRBD1. Germline-derived CDR1 and CDR2 are SGDLS and YYNGEE. The V gene end was trimmed by 3 bases and the J gene end by 5 bases; junction bases not matched to a gene: 1. This CDR3 spans 13 amino acids. CDR3 nucleotide sequence: TGTGCCAGCAGCGACAGGGGGGATCAGCCCCAGCATTTT. It is translated as CASSDRGDQPQHF. The complete variable domain, with remaining parts taken from reference TRBV9 and TRBJ1-5, reads DSGVTQTPKHLITATGQRVTLRCSPRSGDLSVYWYQQSLDQGLQFLIQYYNGEERAKGNILERFSAQQFPDLHSELNLSSLELGDSALYFCASSDRGDQPQHFGDGTRLSIL.

The V call is TRBV5-5, the J call TRBJ2-2; 8 bases match TRBD1. The J segment lost 5 bases and the V segment lost 2 bases, leaving 2 bases of the junction unmatched. CDR1 is SGHKS, CDR2 YYEKEE, per germline (reference sequence). The CDR3 spans 14 residues. The CDR3 bases are TGTGCCAGCAGCTTCCAGGGGGCGACCGGGGAGCTGTTTTTT. As protein: CASSFQGATGELFF. The complete variable domain, with remaining parts taken from reference TRBV5-5 and TRBJ2-2, reads DAGVTQSPTHLIKTRGQQVTLRCSPISGHKSVSWYQQVLGQGPQFIFQYYEKEERGRGNFPDRFSARQFPNYSSELNVNALLLGDSALYLCASSFQGATGELFFGEGSRLTVL.

This clone was recorded once. Other DNA sequences in this sample translate to the same CDR3. The chain carries TRBV28 and TRBJ2-7; D not certain. Germline loops: CDR1 MDHEN, CDR2 SYDVKM. Trimming cost V 6 bases and J 4 bases, with 13 bases left between them. The CDR3 covers 13 residues. CDR3 sequence reads: CASSLRDGYEQYF. CDR3 in DNA: TGTGCCAGCAGCCTAAGGGATGGGTACGAGCAGTACTTC.

J is TRBJ1-3 and V is TRBV5-1; no definite D call. The germline V and J ends were trimmed by 2 bases and 4 bases, with 13 bases remaining between them. The CDR3 length is 15 residues. Germline-derived CDR1 and CDR2 are SGHRS and YFSETQ. CDR3 sequence reads: CASSFTPKEGNTIYF. The CDR3 region has the DNA TGCGCCAGCAGCTTCACGCCCAAGGAAGGAAACACCATATATTTT. The variable domain in full, with the rest retrieved from reference TRBV5-1 and TRBJ1-3, is KAGVTQTPRYLIKTRGQQVTLSCSPISGHRSVSWYQQTPGQGLQFLFEYFSETQRNKGNFPGRFSGRQFSNSRSEMNVSTLELGDSALYLCASSFTPKEGNTIYFGEGSWLTVV.

The chain has TRBV10-3 and TRBJ1-6; no reliable D call. V was pared by 10 bases and J by 14 bases, with 9 bases between. Germline loops: CDR1 ENHRY, CDR2 SYGVKD. The CDR3 contains 9 residues. CDR3 loop: CATHNSLHF. The CDR3 DNA follows: TGTGCCACCCACAACTCCCTCCACTTT.

This sequence joins TRBV7-6 and TRBJ2-1, with D perhaps TRBD2 (6 bases). The CDR3 has 19 amino acids. Between the trimmed V and J ends, which lost 5 bases and 2 bases, there was a span of 25 bases. Germline V gives CDR1 SGHVS, CDR2 FNYEAQ. This chain's CDR3 is CASSLTWSQRELTYNEQFF. CDR3 DNA: TGTGCCAGCAGCCTAACTTGGTCTCAACGGGAGTTGACCTACAATGAGCAGTTCTTC.

The chain combines TRBV5-1 with TRBJ2-3, with 11 bases matching TRBD2. The V and J ends lost 0 bases and 2 bases, in that order; junction bases with no gene match: 8. The V gene's germline CDR1 is SGHRS and CDR2 YFSETQ. CDR3 length: 18 amino acids. CDR3 residues: CASSLALAGGLATDTQYF. CDR3 nucleotides: TGCGCCAGCAGCTTGGCCCTAGCGGGAGGCCTAGCCACAGATACGCAGTATTTT.

This clone showed up just a few times. The chain uses TRBV28 and TRBJ1-1; no clear D. Germline CDR1 reads MDHEN; CDR2 reads SYDVKM. CDR3 length: 13 residues. V shed 3 bases and J shed 8 bases, with 13 bases lying between them. The CDR3 DNA sequence: TGTGCCAGCAGTTTGATCAGACCAGCCGAAGCTTTCTTT. Encoded protein: CASSLIRPAEAFF.